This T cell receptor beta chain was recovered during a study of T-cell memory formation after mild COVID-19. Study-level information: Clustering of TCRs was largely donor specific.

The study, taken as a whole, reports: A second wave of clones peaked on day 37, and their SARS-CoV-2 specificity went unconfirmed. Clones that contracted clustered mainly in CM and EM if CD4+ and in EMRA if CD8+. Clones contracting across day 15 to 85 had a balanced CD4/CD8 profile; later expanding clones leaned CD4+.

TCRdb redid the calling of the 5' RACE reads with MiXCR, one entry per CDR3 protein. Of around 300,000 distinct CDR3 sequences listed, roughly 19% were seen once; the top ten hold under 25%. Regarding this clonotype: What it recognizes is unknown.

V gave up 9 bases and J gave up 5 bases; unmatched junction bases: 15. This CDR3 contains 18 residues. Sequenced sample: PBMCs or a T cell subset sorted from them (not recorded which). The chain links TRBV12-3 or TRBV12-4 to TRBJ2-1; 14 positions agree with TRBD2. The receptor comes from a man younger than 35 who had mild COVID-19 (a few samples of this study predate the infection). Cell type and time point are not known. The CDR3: CARGRLAGGPQLHNEQFF. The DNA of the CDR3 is TGTGCCAGGGGGAGACTAGCGGGGGGGCCCCAGCTCCACAATGAGCAGTTCTTC.